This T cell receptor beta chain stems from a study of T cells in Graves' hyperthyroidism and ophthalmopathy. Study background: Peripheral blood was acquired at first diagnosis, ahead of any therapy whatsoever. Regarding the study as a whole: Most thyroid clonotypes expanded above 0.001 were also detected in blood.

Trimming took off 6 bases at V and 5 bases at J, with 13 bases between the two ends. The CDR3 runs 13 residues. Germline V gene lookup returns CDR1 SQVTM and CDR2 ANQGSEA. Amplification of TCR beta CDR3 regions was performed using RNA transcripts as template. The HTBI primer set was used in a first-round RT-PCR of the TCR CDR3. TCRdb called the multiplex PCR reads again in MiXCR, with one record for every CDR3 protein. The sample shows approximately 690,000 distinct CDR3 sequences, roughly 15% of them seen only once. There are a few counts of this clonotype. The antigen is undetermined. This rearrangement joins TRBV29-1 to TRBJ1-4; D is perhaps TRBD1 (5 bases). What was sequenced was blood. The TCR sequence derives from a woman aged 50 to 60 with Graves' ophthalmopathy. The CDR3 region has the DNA TGCAGCGTACTACAGGATGTAAATGAAAAACTGTTTTTT. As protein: CSVLQDVNEKLFF.